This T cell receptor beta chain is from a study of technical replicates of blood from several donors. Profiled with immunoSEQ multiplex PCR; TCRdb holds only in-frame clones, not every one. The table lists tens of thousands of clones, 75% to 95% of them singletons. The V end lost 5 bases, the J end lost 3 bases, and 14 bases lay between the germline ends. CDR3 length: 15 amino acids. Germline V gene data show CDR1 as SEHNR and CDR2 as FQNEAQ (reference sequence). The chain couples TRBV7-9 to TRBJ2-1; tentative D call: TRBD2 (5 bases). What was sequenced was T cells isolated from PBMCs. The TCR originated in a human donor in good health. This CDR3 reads CASSPWRGIYNEQFF. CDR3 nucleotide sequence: TGTGCCAGCAGCCCATGGAGAGGGATCTACAATGAGCAGTTCTTC.